This passage covers 18 T cell receptor beta chains from one sample sequenced in a study of memory CD4+ T cells and cytomegalovirus serostatus. The sort gate was single viable CD3+CD4+CD8-CD45RO+ cells for memory CD4+ T cells. This table comes from immunoSEQ multiplex PCR, and its TCRdb copy is limited to in-frame clones, with some not included. Of 85,000 to 100,000 clones in the sample, 80% were seen once. Sequenced material: memory CD4+ T cells from blood. These receptor sequences come from an adult in good health and CMV-seropositive.

As regards this clone: The junction differs from germline at one of its ends, possibly a read error. This chain uses TRBV28 with TRBJ2-7; no clear D gene. CDR1 and CDR2 (germline): MDHEN, SYDVKM. The CDR3 consists of 12 residues. The CDR3: CASSFSQFPLRF. In DNA form, the CDR3 reads TGTGCCAGCAGTTTCTCACAGTTTCCCCTACGCTTC. The full variable domain, in which reference TRBV28 and TRBJ2-7 provide the parts outside the CDR3, is DVKVTQSSRYLVKRTGEKVFLECVQDMDHENMFWYRQDPGLGLRLIYFSYDVKMKEKGDIPEGYSVSREKKERFSLILESASTNQTSMYLCASSFSQFPLRFGPGTRLTVT.

The chain links TRBV7-2 to TRBJ2-5; no clear D gene. Germline CDR1 reads SGHTA; CDR2 reads FQGNSA. V dropped 1 base and J dropped 5 bases, with 14 bases sitting between them. The CDR3 totals 15 residues. As DNA, the CDR3 is TGTGCCAGCAGCTTAGGACTTCTGACGGTGGAGACCCAGTACTTC. It translates to CASSLGLLTVETQYF.

This clone was observed a single time. V usage is TRBV5-1 and J usage is TRBJ1-6, with D possibly TRBD1 on 6 matching bases. The CDR3 sequence is 16 residues long. V gave up 4 bases and J gave up 7 bases, with 18 bases separating them. Germline V lookup: CDR1 SGHRS, CDR2 YFSETQ. The CDR3 here is CASSISYQGPNSPLHF. The CDR3 DNA reads as TGCGCCAGCAGCATATCATACCAGGGGCCGAATTCACCCCTCCACTTT.

CDR3 DNA sequence: TGTGCCATCAGTGTGAAGGGGGGGCTAACAGATACGCAGTATTTT. As protein: CAISVKGGLTDTQYF. The chain combines TRBV10-3 with TRBJ2-3; TRBD2 might be the D (7 bases). The length of the CDR3 is 15 residues. CDR1 and CDR2 (germline): ENHRY, SYGVKD. Trimming pared 4 bases from V and 3 bases from J, leaving 14 bases between.

This chain connects TRBV7-9 to TRBJ1-4, with 8 bases aligning to TRBD1. The trim removed 5 bases at V and 3 bases at J, leaving 5 bases unmatched. Germline V lookup: CDR1 SEHNR, CDR2 FQNEAQ (reference sequence). There are 15 residues in the CDR3. This CDR3 reads CASSTGTGSNEKLFF. The CDR3 nucleotides read TGTGCCAGCAGCACAGGGACAGGTTCTAATGAAAAACTGTTTTTT.

This sequence joins TRBV4-2 and TRBJ2-1, with TRBD2 matching 15 bases. Germline assignment: CDR1 LGHNA and CDR2 YNFKEQ. The V and J ends lost 6 bases and 7 bases, in that order; junction bases with no gene match: 7. CDR3 size: 16 residues. In DNA, the CDR3 is TGTGCCAGCAGAGGACTAGCGGGAGGGTTGGGGAATGAGCAGTTCTTC. Translated: CASRGLAGGLGNEQFF.

The genes are TRBV13 and TRBJ2-5; weak D call: TRBD2 (5 bases). Per the germline V gene, CDR1 is PRHDT and CDR2 is FYEKMQ (reference sequence). Trimming took 4 bases from V and 2 from J, leaving 11 bases between them. This CDR3 is 14 amino acids long. DNA of the CDR3: TGTGCCAGCAGCTCCGGACGGACTCAAGAGACCCAGTACTTC. It encodes CASSSGRTQETQYF.

This clone turned up a few times. This CDR3 is also generated by other DNA sequences in the sample. Here the CDR3 DNA reads TGTGCCAGTTGTCGACAGGCAACTAATGAAAAACTGTTTTTT. Protein sequence: CASCRQATNEKLFF. This chain links TRBV19 with TRBJ1-4; a possible D gene is TRBD1 (6 bases). Germline assignment: CDR1 LNHDA and CDR2 SQIVND (reference sequence). This CDR3 comprises 14 residues. Trimming removed 8 bases from V and 0 bases from J, with 10 bases in between.

There are a few counts of this clone. The chain joins TRBV7-9 to TRBJ2-7; D is possibly TRBD1 or TRBD2 (5 bases each). V lost 10 bases and J 3 bases, leaving 31 bases between the germline ends. This CDR3 is built from 18 residues. Germline V gene lookup returns CDR1 SEHNR and CDR2 FQNEAQ (reference sequence). The CDR3 reads CATFLRGRTLKSYYEQYF. The CDR3 DNA reads TGTGCCACCTTTCTGAGGGGACGCACCCTTAAGAGCTACTACGAGCAGTACTTC.

The gene calls are TRBV4-3 and TRBJ1-2; 7 nucleotides align to TRBD1. The CDR3 runs 16 residues. The germline V gene encodes CDR1 LGHNA and CDR2 YSLEER. Germline trimming cut 4 bases from V and 5 bases from J; bases unmatched to any gene: 13. DNA of the CDR3: TGCGCCAGCAGCCCCGGGGAAGGGGGCGCTCGGTATGGCTACACCTTC. Protein: CASSPGEGGARYGYTF.

The chain carries TRBV7-9 and TRBJ1-2; the D is unclear. Germline lookup yields CDR1 SEHNR and CDR2 FQNEAQ (reference sequence). The V end was cut by 5 bases, the J end by 0 bases, with 10 bases between. The CDR3 spans 14 residues. CDR3 loop: CASSHPRANYGYTF. DNA for the CDR3: TGTGCCAGCAGCCACCCAAGAGCTAACTATGGCTACACCTTC.

V gene TRBV28 combines with J gene TRBJ2-7, with D perhaps being TRBD1 or TRBD2 (6 bases each). The CDR3 covers 15 residues. V was trimmed by 8 bases and J by 4 bases, leaving 21 bases between them. Germline V CDR1 and CDR2: MDHEN, SYDVKM. The CDR3 here is CASRTPGASRYEQYF. CDR3 sequence (DNA): TGTGCCAGCCGAACCCCGGGGGCCAGTCGGTACGAGCAGTACTTC.

The chain is built from TRBV28 and TRBJ2-7; TRBD2 is a possible D gene (5 bases). CDR1 MDHEN and CDR2 SYDVKM come from the germline V gene. The CDR3 totals 14 residues. V lost 5 bases, J lost 2 bases, and 13 bases lay in between. CDR3 sequence (DNA): TGTGCCAGCAGTCCCCCCGCGGGTACCTACGAGCAGTACTTC. It is translated as CASSPPAGTYEQYF.

This clone was recorded once. This sample includes further DNA sequences coding for the same CDR3. V gene TRBV27 combines with J gene TRBJ1-5; D not certain. In germline, CDR1 is MNHEY, CDR2 SMNVEV (reference sequence). The CDR3 loop spans 13 amino acids. Trimming left V 3 bases short and J 2 bases short, with 5 bases between. CDR3: CASSFQRNQPQHF. In nucleotides, the CDR3 is TGTGCCAGCAGTTTTCAGCGCAATCAGCCCCAGCATTTT.

The gene calls are TRBV6-5 and TRBJ1-1, with 11 positions matching TRBD1. Trimming cost V 2 bases and J 5 bases; bases outside gene matches: 4. CDR1 MNHEY and CDR2 SVGAGI come from the germline V gene. The CDR3 loop spans 15 amino acids. Here the CDR3 reads CASSYTGQGATEAFF. DNA of the CDR3: TGTGCCAGCAGTTACACTGGACAGGGGGCGACTGAAGCTTTCTTT.

The chain links TRBV11-2 to TRBJ2-1, with D hard to call. Trimming took off 5 bases at V and 5 bases at J, with 10 bases between the two ends. Looked up from germline, CDR1 is SGHAT and CDR2 is FQNNGV. The CDR3 is made up of 13 amino acids. CDR3 coding DNA: TGTGCCAGCAGCGGATTGTTGAACAATGAGCAGTTCTTC. This codes for CASSGLLNNEQFF.

This clone was seen just once. This chain uses TRBV6-5 with TRBJ2-3; 10 bases are shared with TRBD2. CDR3 size: 15 residues. With 0 bases clipped from V and 3 bases from J, the junction kept 0 bases outside the gene matches. Germline V gene data show CDR1 as MNHEY and CDR2 as SVGAGI. The CDR3 region is CASSYSGLATDTQYF. The CDR3 DNA reads as TGTGCCAGCAGTTACTCGGGACTAGCGACAGATACGCAGTATTTT.

V and J are TRBV5-1 and TRBJ1-2; possible D gene TRBD1, 6 bases. The CDR3 covers 14 residues. V was trimmed by 0 bases and J by 8 bases, leaving 14 bases between them. Per the germline V gene, CDR1 is SGHRS and CDR2 is YFSETQ. CDR3 sequence (DNA): TGCGCCAGCAGCTTGGACAGGGCCTATGGAGGCTACACCTTC. Amino acids: CASSLDRAYGGYTF.